This T cell receptor beta chain was recovered during a study of control samples from healthy donors and cancer patients. TCRdb's copy holds only in-frame clones and misses some; the assay was immunoSEQ multiplex PCR. The table records about 38,000 clones, around 88% of them present only once. Source material: PBMCs. This clonotype was obtained from a woman aged 60-75 years with lung cancer.

As DNA, the CDR3 is TGTGCCAGCACCGAATTTGGGACCGGGGAGCTGTTTTTT. It is translated as CASTEFGTGELFF. The J gene is TRBJ2-2, the V gene TRBV12-3 or TRBV12-4; D ambiguous. The CDR3 runs 13 residues. Deletions cut 7 bases from V and 5 bases from J, with 11 bases between.